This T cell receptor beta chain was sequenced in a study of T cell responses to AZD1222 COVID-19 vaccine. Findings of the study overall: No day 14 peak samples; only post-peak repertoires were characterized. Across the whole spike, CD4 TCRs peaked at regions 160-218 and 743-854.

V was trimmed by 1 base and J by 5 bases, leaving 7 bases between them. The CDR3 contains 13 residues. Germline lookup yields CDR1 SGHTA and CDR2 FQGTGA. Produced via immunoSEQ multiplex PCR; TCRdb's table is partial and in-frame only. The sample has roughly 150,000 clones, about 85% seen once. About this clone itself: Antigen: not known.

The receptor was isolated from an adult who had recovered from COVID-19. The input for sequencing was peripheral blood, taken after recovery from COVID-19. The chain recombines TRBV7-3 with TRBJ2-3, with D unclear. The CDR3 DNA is TGTGCCAGCAGCTTAATGAGTGGAGATACGCAGTATTTT. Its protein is CASSLMSGDTQYF.